This T cell receptor beta chain is from a study of cytomegalovirus exposure and HLA in healthy donors. The CDR3 consists of 13 residues. Germline loops: CDR1 MNHNS, CDR2 SASEGT. The V and J ends lost 5 bases and 5 bases respectively, with 12 bases between them. Researchers ran the PCR with 60 Vbeta and 13 Jbeta primers. Sequencing used immunoSEQ multiplex PCR; TCRdb keeps in-frame clones, though not all of them. This table holds 150,000 to 200,000 clones, less than 80% found once. V is TRBV6-1 and J is TRBJ1-2; D is perhaps TRBD1 (5 bases). Sequencing used PBMCs. The receptor was isolated from a man aged 35 to 55 in good health and CMV-seronegative. CDR3 protein: CASSSRGFYGYTF. The CDR3 bases are TGTGCCAGCAGTAGTAGGGGATTTTATGGCTACACCTTC.